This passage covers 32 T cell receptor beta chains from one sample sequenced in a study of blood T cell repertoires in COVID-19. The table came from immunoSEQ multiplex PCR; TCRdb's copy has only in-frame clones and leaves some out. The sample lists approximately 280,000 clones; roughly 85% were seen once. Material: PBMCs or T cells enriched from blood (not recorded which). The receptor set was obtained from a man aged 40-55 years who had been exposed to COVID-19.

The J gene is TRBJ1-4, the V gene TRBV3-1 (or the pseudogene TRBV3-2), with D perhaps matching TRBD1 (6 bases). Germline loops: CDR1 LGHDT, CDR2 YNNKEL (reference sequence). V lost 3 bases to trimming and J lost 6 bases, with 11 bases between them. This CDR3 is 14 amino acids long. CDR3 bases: TGTGCCAGCAGCCAGACAGGCTCTTATGAAAAACTGTTTTTT. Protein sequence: CASSQTGSYEKLFF.

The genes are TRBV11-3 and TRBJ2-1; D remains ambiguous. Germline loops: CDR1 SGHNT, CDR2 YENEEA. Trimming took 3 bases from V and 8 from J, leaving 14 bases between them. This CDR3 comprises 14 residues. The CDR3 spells CASSFSFRFDEQFF. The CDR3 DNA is TGTGCCAGCAGCTTTTCTTTCCGGTTCGATGAGCAGTTCTTC. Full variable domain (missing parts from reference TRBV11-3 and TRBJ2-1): EAGVVQSPRYKIIEKKQPVAFWCNPISGHNTLYWYLQNLGQGPELLIRYENEEAVDDSQLPKDRFSAERLKGVDSTLKIQPAELGDSAVYLCASSFSFRFDEQFFGPGTRLTVL.

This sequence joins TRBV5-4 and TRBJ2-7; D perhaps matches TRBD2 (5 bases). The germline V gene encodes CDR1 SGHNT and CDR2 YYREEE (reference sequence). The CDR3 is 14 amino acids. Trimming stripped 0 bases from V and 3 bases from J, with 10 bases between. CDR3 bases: TGTGCCAGCAGCTTGGACACGGGGAACTACGAGCAGTACTTC. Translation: CASSLDTGNYEQYF. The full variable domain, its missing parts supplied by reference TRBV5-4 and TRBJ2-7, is ETGVTQSPTHLIKTRGQQVTLRCSSQSGHNTVSWYQQALGQGPQFIFQYYREEENGRGNFPPRFSGLQFPNYSSELNVNALELDDSALYLCASSLDTGNYEQYFGPGTRLTVT.

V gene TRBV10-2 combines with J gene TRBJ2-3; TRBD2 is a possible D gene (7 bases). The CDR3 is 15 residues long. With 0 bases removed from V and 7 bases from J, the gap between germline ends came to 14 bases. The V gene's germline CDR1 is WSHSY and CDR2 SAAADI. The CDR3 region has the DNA TGCGCCAGCAGTGAGTCGAGGGGGGGGATCAATACGCAGTATTTT. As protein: CASSESRGGINTQYF.

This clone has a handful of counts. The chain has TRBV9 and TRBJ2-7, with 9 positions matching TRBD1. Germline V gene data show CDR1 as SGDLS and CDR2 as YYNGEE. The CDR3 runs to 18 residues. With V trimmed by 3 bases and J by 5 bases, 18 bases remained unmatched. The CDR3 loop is CASSAMGTGSAFWDEQYF. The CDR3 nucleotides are TGTGCCAGCAGCGCGATGGGGACAGGGTCAGCTTTTTGGGACGAGCAGTACTTC.

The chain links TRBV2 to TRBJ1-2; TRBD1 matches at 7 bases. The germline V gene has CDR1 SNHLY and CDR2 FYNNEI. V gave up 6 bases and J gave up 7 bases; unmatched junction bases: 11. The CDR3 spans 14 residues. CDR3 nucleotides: TGTGCCAGCAGCACCGCCCTTACAGGGGTTGGCTACACCTTC. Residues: CASSTALTGVGYTF.

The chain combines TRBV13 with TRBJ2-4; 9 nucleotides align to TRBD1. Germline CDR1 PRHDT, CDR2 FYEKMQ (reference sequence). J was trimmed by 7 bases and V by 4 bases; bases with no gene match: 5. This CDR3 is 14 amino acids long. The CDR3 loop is CASSSVQGANIQYF. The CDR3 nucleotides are TGTGCCAGCAGCTCGGTACAGGGGGCCAACATTCAGTACTTC.

CDR3 amino acids: CASRPGLSGNTIYF. CDR3 coding DNA: TGTGCCAGCAGACCAGGGTTGTCTGGAAACACCATATATTTT. The chain recombines TRBV6-5 with TRBJ1-3; tentative D call: TRBD1 (5 bases). V was clipped by 6 bases and J by 1 base, with 10 bases between them. CDR3 size: 14 residues. Germline V CDR1 and CDR2: MNHEY, SVGAGI.

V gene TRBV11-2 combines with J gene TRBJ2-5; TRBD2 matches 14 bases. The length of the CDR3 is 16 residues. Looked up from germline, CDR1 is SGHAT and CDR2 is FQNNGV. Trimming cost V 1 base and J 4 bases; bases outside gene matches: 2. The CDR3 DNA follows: TGTGCCAGCAGCTTAGGCGGGACTAGCGGGAGAGAGACCCAGTACTTC. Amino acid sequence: CASSLGGTSGRETQYF.

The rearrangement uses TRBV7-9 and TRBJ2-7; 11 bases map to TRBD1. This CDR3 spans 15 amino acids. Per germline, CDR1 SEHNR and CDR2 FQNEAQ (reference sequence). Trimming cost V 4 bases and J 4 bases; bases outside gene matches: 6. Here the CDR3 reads CASSSPRDRGYEQYF. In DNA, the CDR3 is TGTGCCAGCAGCTCCCCAAGGGACAGGGGGTACGAGCAGTACTTC. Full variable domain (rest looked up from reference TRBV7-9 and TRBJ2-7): DTGVSQNPRHKITKRGQNVTFRCDPISEHNRLYWYRQTLGQGPEFLTYFQNEAQLEKSRLLSDRFSAERPKGSFSTLEIQRTEQGDSAMYLCASSSPRDRGYEQYFGPGTRLTVT.

This CDR3 is CASRPPQPKKGPLHF. The CDR3 region has the DNA TGTGCCAGCAGACCACCGCAACCAAAAAAGGGGCCCCTCCACTTT. The chain links TRBV6-5 to TRBJ1-6; D perhaps matches TRBD1 (5 bases). Looked up from germline, CDR1 is MNHEY and CDR2 is SVGAGI. The V end was cut by 6 bases, the J end by 13 bases, with 22 bases between. The CDR3 extends over 15 amino acids.

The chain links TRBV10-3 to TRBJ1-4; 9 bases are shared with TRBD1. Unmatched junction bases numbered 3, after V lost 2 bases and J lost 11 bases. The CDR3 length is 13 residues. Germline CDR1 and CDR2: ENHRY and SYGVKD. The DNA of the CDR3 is TGTGCCATCAGTGAGGGTGACAGGGGGAAACTGTTTTTT. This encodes CAISEGDRGKLFF.

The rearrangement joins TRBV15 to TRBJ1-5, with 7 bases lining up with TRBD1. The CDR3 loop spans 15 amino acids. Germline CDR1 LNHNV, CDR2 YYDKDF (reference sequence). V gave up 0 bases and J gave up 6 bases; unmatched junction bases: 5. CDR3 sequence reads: CATSRDKGAGQPQHF. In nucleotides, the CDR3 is TGTGCCACCAGCAGAGACAAGGGGGCGGGTCAGCCCCAGCATTTT.

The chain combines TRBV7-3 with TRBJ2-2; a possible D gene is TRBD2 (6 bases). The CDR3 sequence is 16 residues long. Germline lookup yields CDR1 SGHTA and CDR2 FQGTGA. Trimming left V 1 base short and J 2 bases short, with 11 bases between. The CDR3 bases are TGTGCCAGCAGCTTAATTGCGGGAAGTAACACCGGGGAGCTGTTTTTT. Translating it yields CASSLIAGSNTGELFF.

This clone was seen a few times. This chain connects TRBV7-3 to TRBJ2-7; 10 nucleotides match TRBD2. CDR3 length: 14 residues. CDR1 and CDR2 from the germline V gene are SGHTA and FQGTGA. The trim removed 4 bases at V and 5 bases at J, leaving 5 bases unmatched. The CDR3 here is CASSYLAGVDEQYF. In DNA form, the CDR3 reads TGTGCCAGCAGCTATCTAGCGGGAGTAGACGAGCAGTACTTC.

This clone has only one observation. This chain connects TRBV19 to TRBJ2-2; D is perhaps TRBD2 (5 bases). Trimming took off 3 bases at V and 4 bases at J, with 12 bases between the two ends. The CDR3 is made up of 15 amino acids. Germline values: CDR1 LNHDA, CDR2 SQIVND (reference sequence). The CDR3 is CASSIGMRATGELFF. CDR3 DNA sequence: TGTGCCAGTAGTATTGGCATGAGGGCCACCGGGGAGCTGTTTTTT.

The chain's CDR3 is CASSSTGTALEQYF. In nucleotides, the CDR3 is TGCGCCAGCAGCTCTACCGGGACAGCCTTGGAGCAGTACTTC. This chain joins TRBV5-1 and TRBJ2-7; 7 bases align to TRBD1. CDR3 length: 14 amino acids. With V trimmed by 3 bases and J by 7 bases, 10 bases remained unmatched. Germline V gene sequence: CDR1 SGHRS, CDR2 YFSETQ.

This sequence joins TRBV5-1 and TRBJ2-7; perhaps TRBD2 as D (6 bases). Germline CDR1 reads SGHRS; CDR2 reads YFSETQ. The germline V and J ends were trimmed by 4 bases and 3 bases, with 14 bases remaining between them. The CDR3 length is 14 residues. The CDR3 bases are TGCGCCAGCAGCCATCGGGACTCGGGCTACGAGCAGTACTTC. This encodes CASSHRDSGYEQYF.

The CDR3 spells CASSEAGTSRLPQHF. CDR3 in DNA: TGTGCCAGCAGTGAAGCAGGGACAAGCAGGTTACCCCAGCATTTT. The chain has TRBV2 and TRBJ1-5; a weak D match, TRBD1 (6 bases). Per germline, CDR1 SNHLY and CDR2 FYNNEI. This CDR3 spans 15 amino acids. The germline V and J ends were trimmed by 0 bases and 10 bases, with 16 bases remaining between them.

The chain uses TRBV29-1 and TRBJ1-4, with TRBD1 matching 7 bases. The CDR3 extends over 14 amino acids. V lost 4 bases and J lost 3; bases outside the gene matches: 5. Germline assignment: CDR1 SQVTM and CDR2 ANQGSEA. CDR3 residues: CSVGLGQSNEKLFF. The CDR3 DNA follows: TGCAGCGTTGGCCTGGGACAGTCTAATGAAAAACTGTTTTTT.

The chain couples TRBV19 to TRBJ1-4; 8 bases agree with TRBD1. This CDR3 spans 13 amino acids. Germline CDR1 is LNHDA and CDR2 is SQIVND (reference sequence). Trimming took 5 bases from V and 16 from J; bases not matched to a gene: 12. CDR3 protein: CASSHKTDRVRFF. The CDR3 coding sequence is TGTGCCAGTAGTCACAAGACGGACAGGGTCCGGTTTTTT. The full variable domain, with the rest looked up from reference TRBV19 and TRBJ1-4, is DGGITQSPKYLFRKEGQNVTLSCEQNLNHDAMYWYRQDPGQGLRLIYYSQIVNDFQKGDIAEGYSVSREKKESFPLTVTSAQKNPTAFYLCASSHKTDRVRFFGSGTQLSVL.

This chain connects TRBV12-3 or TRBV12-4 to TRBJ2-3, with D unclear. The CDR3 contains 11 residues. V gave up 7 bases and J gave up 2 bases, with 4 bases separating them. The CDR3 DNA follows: TGTGCCAGCACCCTCACAGATACGCAGTATTTT. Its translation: CASTLTDTQYF.

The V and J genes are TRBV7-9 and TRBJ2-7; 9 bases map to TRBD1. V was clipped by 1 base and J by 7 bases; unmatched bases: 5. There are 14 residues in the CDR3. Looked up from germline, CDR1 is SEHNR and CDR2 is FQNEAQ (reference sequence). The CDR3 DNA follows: TGTGCCAGCAGCTTAGGACAGGGGGTGAGAGAGCAGTACTTC. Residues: CASSLGQGVREQYF.

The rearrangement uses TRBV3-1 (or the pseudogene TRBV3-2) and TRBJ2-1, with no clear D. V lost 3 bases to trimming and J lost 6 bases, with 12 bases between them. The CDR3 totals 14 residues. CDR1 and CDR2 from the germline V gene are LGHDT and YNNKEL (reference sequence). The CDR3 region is CASSHYFGSNEQFF. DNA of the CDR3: TGTGCCAGCAGCCATTACTTCGGGTCCAATGAGCAGTTCTTC.

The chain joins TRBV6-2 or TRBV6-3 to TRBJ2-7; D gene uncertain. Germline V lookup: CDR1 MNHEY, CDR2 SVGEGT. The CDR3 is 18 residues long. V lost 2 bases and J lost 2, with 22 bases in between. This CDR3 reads CASSYPLVAPEFTYEQYF. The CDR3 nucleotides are TGTGCCAGCAGTTACCCCTTAGTCGCGCCCGAATTTACCTACGAGCAGTACTTC.

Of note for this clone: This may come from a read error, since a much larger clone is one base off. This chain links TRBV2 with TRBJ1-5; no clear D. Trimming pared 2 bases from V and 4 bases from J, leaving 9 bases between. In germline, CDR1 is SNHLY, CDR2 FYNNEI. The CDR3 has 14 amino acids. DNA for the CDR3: TGTGCCAGCAGTGAAAGTTTGGAGAATCAGCCCCAGCATTTT. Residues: CASSESLENQPQHF. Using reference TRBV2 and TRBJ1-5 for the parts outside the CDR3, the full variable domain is EPEVTQTPSHQVTQMGQEVILRCVPISNHLYFYWYRQILGQKVEFLVSFYNNEISEKSEIFDDQFSVERPDGSNFTLKIRSTKLEDSAMYFCASSESLENQPQHFGDGTRLSIL.

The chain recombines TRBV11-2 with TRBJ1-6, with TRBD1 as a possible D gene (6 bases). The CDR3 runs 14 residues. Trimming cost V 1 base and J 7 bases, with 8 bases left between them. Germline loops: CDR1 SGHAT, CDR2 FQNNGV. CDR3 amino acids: CASSLGQGNSPLHF. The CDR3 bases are TGTGCCAGCAGCTTAGGGCAGGGGAATTCACCCCTCCACTTT.

CDR3 amino acids: CASSPRQRESGEQYF. In DNA, the CDR3 is TGCGCCAGCAGCCCACGCCAGCGGGAGAGTGGCGAGCAGTACTTC. The rearrangement joins TRBV5-1 to TRBJ2-7, with 8 positions matching TRBD2. The CDR3 is 15 amino acids. Germline V gene data show CDR1 as SGHRS and CDR2 as YFSETQ. V lost 4 bases, J lost 6 bases, and 12 bases stayed unmatched. Combining the CDR3 with reference TRBV5-1 and TRBJ2-7 gives the whole variable domain KAGVTQTPRYLIKTRGQQVTLSCSPISGHRSVSWYQQTPGQGLQFLFEYFSETQRNKGNFPGRFSGRQFSNSRSEMNVSTLELGDSALYLCASSPRQRESGEQYFGPGTRLTVT.

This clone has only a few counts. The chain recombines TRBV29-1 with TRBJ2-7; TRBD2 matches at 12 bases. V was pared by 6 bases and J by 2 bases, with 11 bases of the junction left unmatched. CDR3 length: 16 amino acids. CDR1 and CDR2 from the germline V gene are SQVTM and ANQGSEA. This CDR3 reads CSVRASTSGGTYEQYF. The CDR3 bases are TGCAGCGTCCGGGCCTCGACTAGCGGGGGTACCTACGAGCAGTACTTC.

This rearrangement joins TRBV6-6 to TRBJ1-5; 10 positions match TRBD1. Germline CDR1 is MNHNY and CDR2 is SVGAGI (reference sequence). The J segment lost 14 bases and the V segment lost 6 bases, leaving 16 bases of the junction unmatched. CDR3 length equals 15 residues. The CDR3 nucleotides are TGTGCCAGCAGCCGGCCGGGACAGGGGATTACGCAAGAGCATTTT. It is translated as CASSRPGQGITQEHF.

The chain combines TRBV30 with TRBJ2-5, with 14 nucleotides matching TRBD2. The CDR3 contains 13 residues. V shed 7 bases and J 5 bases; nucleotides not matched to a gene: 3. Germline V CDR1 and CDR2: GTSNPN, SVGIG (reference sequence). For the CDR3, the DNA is TGTGCCTCTCGACTAGCGGGAGGGGAGACCCAGTACTTC. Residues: CASRLAGGETQYF.

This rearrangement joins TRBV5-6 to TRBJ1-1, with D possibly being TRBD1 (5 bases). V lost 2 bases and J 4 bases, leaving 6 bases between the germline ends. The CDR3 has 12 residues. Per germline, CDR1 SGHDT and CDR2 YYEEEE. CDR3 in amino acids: CASSLQVTEAFF. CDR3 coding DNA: TGTGCCAGCAGCTTACAGGTCACTGAAGCTTTCTTT.